Listed here are 20 T cell receptor beta chains from one sample, sequenced in a study of human T cells and chemical hapten exposure (dated by TCRdb to about 2021). The label giving this sample's time point can be read as: patch test 3, about 24 weeks after DPC sensitization. This specimen's treatment or condition label, per the study, means: therapeutic diphenylcyclopropenone sensitization with weekly scalp DPC. The protocol used for the library was RACE. The sequencer listed for this sample is NextSeq 500. TCRdb's own reprocessing of the public reads used fastp at Q25 and MiXCR and kept productive beta chains. CDR3 protein sequences are deduplicated, and each keeps its most common genes and DNA. The sample records about 90,000 distinct CDR3 sequences, under 13% of which are singletons. About 1% of the sample goes to the ten largest clones. Source: whole blood, taken in connection with sensitization to the hapten diphenylcyclopropenone (DPC). These TCRs come from a woman aged 25 to 45 with alopecia areata. Some clones in this sample may be carry-over from other donors' samples.

This clonotype has a handful of counts. J is TRBJ2-2 and V is TRBV21-1. TRBV21-1 is a pseudogene locus. This CDR3 has 15 residues. The CDR3 DNA reads TGTGCCAGCAGTAAGACCACTTCGGACACCGGGGAGCTGTTTTTT. This encodes CASSKTTSDTGELFF.

The chain carries TRBV6-6 and TRBJ1-4; 9 bases are a match to TRBD1. The CDR3 is 14 residues long. Looked up from germline, CDR1 is MNHNY and CDR2 is SVGAGI (reference sequence). V shed 0 bases, J shed 9 bases, and the junction held 2 bases outside the gene matches. CDR3 nucleotide sequence: TGTGCCAGCAGTTACTCCACAGGGGGCCAAAAACTGTTTTTT. Residues: CASSYSTGGQKLFF.

Only a few counts were recorded for this clonotype. This sequence joins TRBV6-1 and TRBJ2-7, with unresolved D. Germline-derived CDR1 and CDR2 are MNHNS and SASEGT. The CDR3 is made up of 13 amino acids. Trimming took 0 bases from V and 4 from J, leaving 7 bases between them. The CDR3 is CASSEARLYEQYV. CDR3 coding DNA: TGTGCCAGCAGTGAAGCGAGATTGTACGAGCAGTACGTC.

This chain uses TRBV3-1 with TRBJ1-5, with TRBD1 matching over 8 bases. After removal of 4 bases from V and 4 bases from J, the junction contained 6 bases not matched to a gene. Germline lookup yields CDR1 LGHDT and CDR2 YNNKEL (reference sequence). The CDR3 length is 15 residues. The CDR3 here is CASSPTTGANQPQHF. Here the CDR3 DNA reads TGTGCCAGCAGCCCCACGACAGGGGCAAATCAGCCCCAGCATTTT.

The chain uses TRBV11-2 and TRBJ2-1, with 7 bases identical to TRBD2. This CDR3 contains 13 residues. After removal of 5 bases from V and 5 bases from J, the junction contained 3 bases not matched to a gene. Germline loops: CDR1 SGHAT, CDR2 FQNNGV. The CDR3 DNA is TGTGCCAGCAGCATCGGACTAGACAATGAGCAGTTCTTC. It is translated as CASSIGLDNEQFF.

At least ten counts were recorded for this clonotype. This chain uses TRBV7-2 with TRBJ2-5; the D gene is possibly TRBD1 (6 bases). V was pared by 5 bases and J by 1 base, with 11 bases between. Germline lookup yields CDR1 SGHTA and CDR2 FQGNSA. The CDR3 covers 14 residues. CDR3 sequence (DNA): TGTGCCAGCAGCCGTCAGACAGGCCAAGAGACCCAGTACTTC. Translation: CASSRQTGQETQYF.

The CDR3 DNA follows: TGCGCCAGCCTATACTGGACAGGAGTCAATCAGCCCCAGCATTTT. Protein: CASLYWTGVNQPQHF. This chain links TRBV5-1 with TRBJ1-5; 7 bases match TRBD1. V was clipped by 7 bases and J by 3 bases; unmatched bases: 10. Germline loops: CDR1 SGHRS, CDR2 YFSETQ. The CDR3 consists of 15 residues.

This clonotype was seen more than once but under ten times. This rearrangement joins TRBV7-2 to TRBJ1-5; unclear D gene. Trimming stripped 3 bases from V and 3 bases from J, with 6 bases between. The germline V gene has CDR1 SGHTA and CDR2 FQGNSA. CDR3 length equals 13 residues. The CDR3 coding sequence is TGTGCCAGCAGCTTCGAAGCCAATCAGCCCCAGCATTTT. This codes for CASSFEANQPQHF. Looking up the rest from reference TRBV7-2 and TRBJ1-5 gives the full variable domain: GAGVSQSPSNKVTEKGKDVELRCDPISGHTALYWYRQSLGQGLEFLIYFQGNSAPDKSGLPSDRFSAERTGGSVSTLTIQRTQQEDSAVYLCASSFEANQPQHFGDGTRLSIL.

This clonotype was observed many times. V gene TRBV4-1 combines with J gene TRBJ1-6; D is possibly TRBD1 (6 bases). Trimming stripped 1 base from V and 10 bases from J, with 14 bases between. The CDR3 runs 15 residues. Germline V lookup: CDR1 MGHRA, CDR2 YSYEKL. CDR3 sequence (DNA): TGCGCCAGCAGCCAAGCGTGGGGGCGAGGGTCACCCCTCCACTTT. It is translated as CASSQAWGRGSPLHF.

This clonotype was found many times. The chain carries TRBV24-1 and TRBJ2-3; 12 nucleotides match TRBD2. After removal of 0 bases from V and 1 base from J, the junction contained 10 bases not matched to a gene. This CDR3 comprises 20 residues. Germline V gives CDR1 KGHDR, CDR2 SFDVKD. Here the CDR3 reads CATSDLPTSGGRVGTDTQYF. In DNA form, the CDR3 reads TGTGCCACCAGTGATTTGCCGACTAGCGGGGGAAGAGTTGGCACAGATACGCAGTATTTT.

This clonotype was seen more than once but under ten times. This sequence joins TRBV28 and TRBJ1-5, with D hard to call. Germline CDR1 reads MDHEN; CDR2 reads SYDVKM. The CDR3 length is 14 residues. Trimming removed 10 bases at V and 6 bases at J, with 19 bases between. CDR3 region: CATRSREVFQPQHF. DNA for the CDR3: TGTGCCACACGATCCCGGGAGGTTTTTCAGCCCCAGCATTTT.

With respect to this clonotype: A read error may account for a junction end that differs from germline. This sequence joins TRBV12-3 or TRBV12-4 and TRBJ2-2, with D uncertain. The CDR3 is 12 amino acids. CDR3 loop: CASSSLTRELFF. CDR3 DNA sequence: TGTGCCAGCAGTTCCCTCACCCGGGAGCTGTTTTTT.

The chain recombines TRBV7-6 with TRBJ2-7; D might be TRBD2 (6 bases). Deletions cut 5 bases from V and 9 bases from J, with 20 bases between. This CDR3 contains 14 residues. Per the germline V gene, CDR1 is SGHVS and CDR2 is FNYEAQ. CDR3 region: CASSPLTPTGGQYV. Here the CDR3 DNA reads TGTGCCAGCAGCCCCCTAACGCCTACCGGGGGGCAGTACGTC.

This chain connects TRBV15 to TRBJ2-2, with TRBD1 matching 7 bases. The CDR3 consists of 20 residues. V gave up 0 bases and J gave up 4 bases; unmatched junction bases: 17. Germline-derived CDR1 and CDR2 are LNHNV and YYDKDF (reference sequence). The DNA for the CDR3 is TGTGCCACCAGCAGAGAGAGCCTTCTAGGGACAGTCCGTGTCACCGGGGAGCTGTTTTTT. This encodes CATSRESLLGTVRVTGELFF.

This clonotype has ten or more counts. The gene calls are TRBV5-5 and TRBJ2-7; 8 nucleotides agree with TRBD2. Germline V lookup: CDR1 SGHKS, CDR2 YYEKEE (reference sequence). With 9 bases clipped from V and 0 bases from J, the junction kept 8 bases outside the gene matches. This CDR3 has 14 amino acids. The CDR3 sequence: CATTRGGSSYEQYF. As DNA, the CDR3 is TGTGCCACCACTCGGGGGGGGAGCTCCTACGAGCAGTACTTC. Together with reference TRBV5-5 and TRBJ2-7, the CDR3 gives the full variable domain: DAGVTQSPTHLIKTRGQQVTLRCSPISGHKSVSWYQQVLGQGPQFIFQYYEKEERGRGNFPDRFSARQFPNYSSELNVNALLLGDSALYLCATTRGGSSYEQYFGPGTRLTVT.

This clonotype was seen repeatedly, ten times or more. The V gene is TRBV5-1, the J gene TRBJ1-3, with a possible D match to TRBD1 (6 bases). Trimming shortened V by 4 bases and J by 1 base, and 12 bases separated the two germline ends. This CDR3 has 15 amino acids. CDR1 is SGHRS and CDR2 is YFSETQ in the germline V gene. CDR3 in amino acids: CASSPGHGSGNTIYF. The CDR3 DNA reads as TGCGCCAGCAGCCCGGGACATGGATCTGGAAACACCATATATTTT.

This sequence joins TRBV6-2 or TRBV6-3 and TRBJ2-1; 7 bases match TRBD2. V dropped 5 bases and J dropped 1; count of bases not matched to a gene: 5. The CDR3 is 15 residues long. The germline V gene has CDR1 MNHEY and CDR2 SVGEGT. The CDR3 DNA follows: TGTGCCAGCAGTCAAACTAGCGTTTCCTACAATGAGCAGTTCTTC. It yields the protein CASSQTSVSYNEQFF.

This clonotype was seen a few times. This chain joins TRBV29-1 and TRBJ2-2, with TRBD2 identical over 8 bases. Germline values: CDR1 SQVTM, CDR2 ANQGSEA. The CDR3 is made up of 15 amino acids. For the CDR3, the DNA is TGCACCACTAGCGGTGTGCTCGGGGGCACCGGGGAGCTGTTTTTT. Amino acids: CTTSGVLGGTGELFF.

The chain combines TRBV28 with TRBJ2-7; the match to TRBD1 covers 7 bases. The germline V gene encodes CDR1 MDHEN and CDR2 SYDVKM. CDR3 length equals 16 residues. The junction had 8 bases not matched to a gene; V was cut back by 3 bases and J by 0 bases. The CDR3 region has the DNA TGTGCCAGCAGTTTGCGTCCCGGACAGGTCTCCTACGAGCAGTACGTC. This sequence encodes CASSLRPGQVSYEQYV.

Concerning this clonotype itself: At one end, the junction sequence differs from germline, possibly due to a read error. This sequence joins TRBV18 and TRBJ1-5; 9 nucleotides match TRBD1. In germline, CDR1 is KGHSH, CDR2 LQKENI. The CDR3 has 15 amino acids. The CDR3 DNA reads TGTGTCAGCTCGCGCGACAGGGGGTCCAATCAGCCCCAGCATTTT. Protein sequence: CVSSRDRGSNQPQHF. Drawing the rest from reference TRBV18 and TRBJ1-5, the complete variable domain is NAGVMQNPRHLVRRRGQEARLRCSPMKGHSHVYWYRQLPEEGLKFMVYLQKENIIDESGMPKERFSAEFPKEGPSILRIQQVVRGDSAAYFCVSSRDRGSNQPQHFGDGTRLSIL.